This entry lists 30 T cell receptor beta chains sequenced from one sample in a study of T cell responses to AZD1222 COVID-19 vaccine. Assay used: immunoSEQ multiplex PCR; TCRdb lists only in-frame clones, some missing. This repertoire shows roughly 100,000 clones, more than 75% found once; its top ten account for about 9.1%. This specimen was peripheral blood, taken on day 0 of AZD1222 vaccination. These receptors all come from an adult in good health.

This chain joins TRBV6-7 and TRBJ2-2; 12 nucleotides agree with TRBD2. TRBV6-7 is an ORF; its function is uncertain. The CDR3 is made up of 19 amino acids. With 6 bases clipped from V and 0 bases from J, the junction kept 11 bases outside the gene matches. CDR3 sequence: CASSKRLAGVRTNTGELFF. CDR3 in DNA: TGTGCCAGCAGCAAACGACTAGCGGGAGTTAGGACGAACACCGGGGAGCTGTTTTTT.

This clone has only a few counts. CDR3 region: CASSPRTGVRNTIYF. The CDR3 nucleotides are TGTGCCAGCAGCCCGCGGACGGGAGTGCGAAACACCATATATTTT. This chain uses TRBV28 with TRBJ1-3; D is unresolved. The CDR3 is 15 amino acids. Germline V lookup: CDR1 MDHEN, CDR2 SYDVKM. V was cut by 6 bases and J by 5 bases, with 17 bases left in between.

The chain recombines TRBV2 with TRBJ1-1; D ambiguous. The germline CDR1 and CDR2 sequences are SNHLY and FYNNEI. V lost 8 bases, J lost 3 bases, and 16 bases lay in between. CDR3 length: 14 residues. CDR3 sequence: CASAGQVQDTEAFF. The CDR3, as DNA: TGTGCCAGCGCGGGTCAGGTTCAGGACACTGAAGCTTTCTTT.

The V gene is TRBV7-9, the J gene TRBJ2-1; the match to TRBD1 covers 8 bases. CDR3 length: 14 residues. Losses at the gene ends were 11 bases for V and 2 bases for J; bases not matched to a gene: 8. Germline values: CDR1 SEHNR, CDR2 FQNEAQ (reference sequence). CDR3 sequence (DNA): TGTGCCTCCGCCCCGGGACAGGCCTACAATGAGCAGTTCTTC. The encoded protein is CASAPGQAYNEQFF.

The chain is built from TRBV3-1 (or the pseudogene TRBV3-2) and TRBJ1-6; 10 bases are shared with TRBD1. This CDR3 spans 15 amino acids. After removal of 6 bases from V and 7 bases from J, the junction contained 6 bases not matched to a gene. The V gene's germline CDR1 is LGHDT and CDR2 YNNKEL (reference sequence). CDR3 protein: CASRYTGQGNSPLHF. DNA of the CDR3: TGTGCCAGCAGATATACGGGACAGGGGAATTCACCCCTCCACTTT.

The rearrangement joins TRBV19 to TRBJ1-5; the match to TRBD1 covers 9 bases. The CDR3 loop spans 14 amino acids. The trim removed 3 bases at V and 6 bases at J, leaving 3 bases unmatched. Germline loops: CDR1 LNHDA, CDR2 SQIVND (reference sequence). The CDR3 DNA reads TGTGCCAGTAGTATGGGACAGGGTTCTCAGCCCCAGCATTTT. The encoded protein is CASSMGQGSQPQHF. Full variable domain (outside the CDR3, taken from reference TRBV19 and TRBJ1-5): DGGITQSPKYLFRKEGQNVTLSCEQNLNHDAMYWYRQDPGQGLRLIYYSQIVNDFQKGDIAEGYSVSREKKESFPLTVTSAQKNPTAFYLCASSMGQGSQPQHFGDGTRLSIL.

V and J are TRBV6-5 and TRBJ2-5; TRBD2 matches at 8 bases. CDR3 length: 16 residues. Germline CDR1 and CDR2: MNHEY and SVGAGI. Losses at the gene ends were 1 base for V and 1 base for J; bases not matched to a gene: 5. DNA of the CDR3: TGTGCCAGCAGTTACTTAGTAGCGGGGTTCCAAGAGACCCAGTACTTC. Translation: CASSYLVAGFQETQYF.

The rearrangement uses TRBV3-1 (or the pseudogene TRBV3-2) and TRBJ2-1; 8 bases agree with TRBD2. J gave up 5 bases and V 1 base, and 7 bases lay outside the gene matches. The CDR3 length is 16 residues. From germline, CDR1 is LGHDT and CDR2 YNNKEL (reference sequence). In DNA form, the CDR3 reads TGTGCCAGCAGCCAAGTGGGTCTAGCGGGCCACAATGAGCAGTTCTTC. This sequence encodes CASSQVGLAGHNEQFF.

The chain recombines TRBV14 with TRBJ2-5; D tentatively fits TRBD1 or TRBD2 (6 bases each). The CDR3 has 16 residues. Germline V CDR1 and CDR2: SGHDN, FVKESK. V lost 0 bases and J lost 4, with 15 bases in between. The CDR3 DNA sequence: TGTGCCAGCAGCCAAGAAAGGGGGGCGGTAGGAGAGACCCAGTACTTC. Amino acid sequence: CASSQERGAVGETQYF. Full variable domain (missing parts from reference TRBV14 and TRBJ2-5): EAGVTQFPSHSVIEKGQTVTLRCDPISGHDNLYWYRRVMGKEIKFLLHFVKESKQDESGMPNNRFLAERTGGTYSTLKVQPAELEDSGVYFCASSQERGAVGETQYFGPGTRLLVL.

The chain couples TRBV6-5 to TRBJ2-4; D might be TRBD1 (6 bases). The germline gives CDR1 MNHEY, CDR2 SVGAGI. This CDR3 spans 13 amino acids. Between the trimmed V and J ends, which lost 11 bases and 5 bases, there was a span of 16 bases. CDR3 sequence reads: CAATQGIQNIQYF. The CDR3 bases are TGTGCCGCAACCCAGGGGATCCAAAACATTCAGTACTTC.

J is TRBJ1-2 and V is TRBV28, with D unresolved. Germline values: CDR1 MDHEN, CDR2 SYDVKM. The CDR3 totals 13 residues. V lost 8 bases and J lost 6, with 16 bases in between. The CDR3 here is CASQSGNFDGYTF. The CDR3 DNA reads TGTGCCAGCCAATCCGGCAACTTTGATGGCTACACCTTC.

This chain uses TRBV9 with TRBJ1-2; TRBD1 matches 10 bases. From germline, CDR1 is SGDLS and CDR2 YYNGEE. The V and J ends lost 3 bases and 6 bases, in that order; junction bases with no gene match: 5. This CDR3 spans 14 amino acids. This chain's CDR3 is CASSGDRGSNGYTF. CDR3 coding DNA: TGTGCCAGCAGCGGGGACAGGGGATCGAATGGCTACACCTTC.

This rearrangement joins TRBV14 to TRBJ2-1; TRBD2 aligns across 8 bases. Germline CDR1 SGHDN, CDR2 FVKESK. The CDR3 spans 16 residues. Trimming cost V 3 bases and J 7 bases; bases outside gene matches: 11. The CDR3 coding sequence is TGTGCCAGCAGCCATACGGGACTAGGCACCTTGAATGAGCAGTTCTTC. Translated, it gives CASSHTGLGTLNEQFF.

The chain carries TRBV7-2 and TRBJ2-7; D call uncertain. The CDR3 extends over 16 amino acids. Germline V gives CDR1 SGHTA, CDR2 FQGNSA. V was pared by 1 base and J by 2 bases, with 15 bases between. The DNA for the CDR3 is TGTGCCAGCAGCTTAGAAAGCAGCTTCCCAACCTACGAGCAGTACTTC. Translating it yields CASSLESSFPTYEQYF.

The chain uses TRBV28 and TRBJ1-1, with D possibly TRBD1 on 5 matching bases. CDR1 and CDR2 from the germline V gene are MDHEN and SYDVKM. The V end lost 7 bases, the J end lost 1 base, and 16 bases lay between the germline ends. The CDR3 sequence is 15 residues long. This CDR3 reads CASTLQGLANTEAFF. DNA for the CDR3: TGTGCCAGCACCCTCCAGGGATTGGCGAACACTGAAGCTTTCTTT.

The chain's CDR3 is CASGLAGTDTQYF. In nucleotides, the CDR3 is TGTGCCAGCGGTCTAGCGGGGACAGATACGCAGTATTTT. V usage is TRBV27 and J usage is TRBJ2-3, with 9 positions matching TRBD2. The V segment lost 8 bases and the J segment 3 bases; nucleotides outside the gene matches: 3. CDR1 is MNHEY, CDR2 SMNVEV, per germline (reference sequence). The CDR3 loop spans 13 amino acids.

DNA of the CDR3: TGCGCCAGCAGCTCCCGGGCGGACACCGGGGAGCTGTTTTTT. Translated: CASSSRADTGELFF. The V gene is TRBV5-1, the J gene TRBJ2-2; no reliable D call. The CDR3 totals 14 residues. Germline lookup yields CDR1 SGHRS and CDR2 YFSETQ. V lost 3 bases to trimming and J lost 3 bases, with 9 bases between them. Using reference TRBV5-1 and TRBJ2-2 for the parts outside the CDR3, the full variable domain is KAGVTQTPRYLIKTRGQQVTLSCSPISGHRSVSWYQQTPGQGLQFLFEYFSETQRNKGNFPGRFSGRQFSNSRSEMNVSTLELGDSALYLCASSSRADTGELFFGEGSRLTVL.

V usage is TRBV5-1 and J usage is TRBJ1-3; D not certain. Germline-derived CDR1 and CDR2 are SGHRS and YFSETQ. The ends were cut back, 3 bases at V and 1 base at J, with 8 bases in the middle. The CDR3 sequence is 14 residues long. The CDR3 is CASSSDASGNTIYF. The CDR3 DNA reads TGCGCCAGCAGCTCCGACGCATCTGGAAACACCATATATTTT.

This rearrangement joins TRBV4-1 to TRBJ1-1; D is unclear. V was cut by 0 bases and J by 1 base, with 12 bases left in between. This CDR3 spans 16 amino acids. Germline V CDR1 and CDR2: MGHRA, YSYEKL. CDR3 coding DNA: TGCGCCAGCAGCCAAGATCTTTACGGCAAGAACACTGAAGCTTTCTTT. It is translated as CASSQDLYGKNTEAFF.

The chain employs TRBV19 and TRBJ2-7, with TRBD1 matching over 7 bases. The CDR3 loop spans 15 amino acids. Trimming at V came to 3 bases and at J to 0 bases, leaving 5 bases not matched to a gene. The germline gives CDR1 LNHDA, CDR2 SQIVND (reference sequence). The CDR3 DNA follows: TGTGCCAGTAGTATGACAGGGCGAGTCTCCTACGAGCAGTACTTC. The encoded protein is CASSMTGRVSYEQYF.

The genes are TRBV5-1 and TRBJ1-2; the match to TRBD1 covers 7 bases. Germline V gene lookup returns CDR1 SGHRS and CDR2 YFSETQ. The V and J ends lost 2 bases and 4 bases, in that order; junction bases with no gene match: 2. This CDR3 comprises 13 residues. The DNA for the CDR3 is TGCGCCAGCAGCTTACAGGGGCCCTATGGCTACACCTTC. Residues: CASSLQGPYGYTF.

The genes are TRBV3-1 (or the pseudogene TRBV3-2) and TRBJ1-1; D remains unclear. CDR3 size: 15 residues. Looked up from germline, CDR1 is LGHDT and CDR2 is YNNKEL (reference sequence). V lost 4 bases and J 1 base, leaving 13 bases between the germline ends. The CDR3 coding sequence is TGTGCCAGCAGCCTTAGCGGGGAAGCGAACACTGAAGCTTTCTTT. It is translated as CASSLSGEANTEAFF.

The V and J genes are TRBV3-1 (or the pseudogene TRBV3-2) and TRBJ2-5; 12 bases map to TRBD2. The CDR3 consists of 16 residues. V shed 1 base, J shed 4 bases, and the junction held 4 bases outside the gene matches. CDR1 LGHDT and CDR2 YNNKEL come from the germline V gene (reference sequence). The CDR3, as DNA: TGTGCCAGCAGCCAAGGACTAGCGGGAGAGGGAGAGACCCAGTACTTC. Amino acid sequence: CASSQGLAGEGETQYF.

The J gene is TRBJ2-1, the V gene TRBV14, with D perhaps matching TRBD1 (7 bases). Germline values: CDR1 SGHDN, CDR2 FVKESK. Trimming stripped 1 base from V and 8 bases from J, with 15 bases between. This CDR3 has 15 amino acids. CDR3 DNA sequence: TGTGCCAGCAGCCAAGCACGGAGGGGGCGCCATGAGCAGTTCTTC. This sequence encodes CASSQARRGRHEQFF.

The chain employs TRBV6-5 and TRBJ2-7; the match to TRBD1 covers 7 bases. CDR1 MNHEY and CDR2 SVGAGI come from the germline V gene. With 9 bases clipped from V and 0 bases from J, the junction kept 8 bases outside the gene matches. This CDR3 has 14 amino acids. The CDR3 DNA reads TGTGCCAGTCGTTTGGGGGACAGCTCCTACGAGCAGTACTTC. Translated, it gives CASRLGDSSYEQYF.

The gene calls are TRBV6-2 or TRBV6-3 and TRBJ1-6, with D possibly TRBD1 on 6 matching bases. The CDR3 sequence is 17 residues long. Germline assignment: CDR1 MNHEY and CDR2 SVGEGT. V lost 3 bases, J lost 7 bases, and 19 bases lay in between. CDR3 region: CASSYSARGAWNSPLHF. The CDR3 DNA sequence: TGTGCCAGCAGTTATTCCGCCAGGGGCGCCTGGAATTCACCCCTCCACTTT.

This clone showed up just a few times. Other DNA sequences in this sample translate to the same CDR3. The rearrangement links TRBV20-1 to TRBJ2-7, with a weak D call TRBD2 (5 bases). Trimming pared 1 base from V and 4 bases from J, leaving 5 bases between. The CDR3 spans 11 residues. CDR1 is DFQATT and CDR2 is SNEGSKA in the germline V gene (reference sequence). The CDR3 nucleotides read TGCAGTGCTAGAGCGGGGTACGAGCAGTACTTC. Translated, it gives CSARAGYEQYF.

The chain employs TRBV18 and TRBJ2-7; D may be TRBD2 (6 bases). Germline CDR1 and CDR2: KGHSH and LQKENI. The CDR3 runs to 15 residues. Trimming stripped 2 bases from V and 7 bases from J, with 18 bases between. This chain's CDR3 is CASSPRGGTSEEQYF. Here the CDR3 DNA reads TGTGCCAGCTCACCAAGGGGCGGGACGTCGGAAGAGCAGTACTTC.

The chain is built from TRBV18 and TRBJ2-3; D gene uncertain. V gave up 2 bases and J gave up 1 base, with 7 bases separating them. Germline lookup yields CDR1 KGHSH and CDR2 LQKENI. This CDR3 is 14 amino acids long. CDR3 in DNA: TGTGCCAGCTCACCAGGGGTCGGCACAGATACGCAGTATTTT. Its protein is CASSPGVGTDTQYF.

In this sample, this clone turned up once. The chain joins TRBV7-2 to TRBJ2-1; either TRBD1 or TRBD2 may supply D (5 bases each). V was pared by 5 bases and J by 0 bases, with 14 bases between. Germline V gene sequence: CDR1 SGHTA, CDR2 FQGNSA. The CDR3 contains 16 residues. This CDR3 reads CASSPVGTDSYNEQFF. The CDR3 DNA reads as TGTGCCAGCAGCCCGGTCGGGACCGACTCCTACAATGAGCAGTTCTTC.